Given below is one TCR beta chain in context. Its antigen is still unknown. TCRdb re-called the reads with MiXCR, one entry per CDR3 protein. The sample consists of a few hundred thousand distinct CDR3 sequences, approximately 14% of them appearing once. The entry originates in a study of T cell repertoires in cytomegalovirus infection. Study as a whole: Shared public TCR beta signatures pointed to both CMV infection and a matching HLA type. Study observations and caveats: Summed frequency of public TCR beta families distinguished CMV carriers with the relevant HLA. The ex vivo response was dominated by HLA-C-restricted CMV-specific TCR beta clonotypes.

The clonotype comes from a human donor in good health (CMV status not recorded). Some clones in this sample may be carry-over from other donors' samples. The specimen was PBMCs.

CDR3 sequence (DNA): TGCAGTGCTAGAGAAGGGGCTGGGGAGCTGTTTTTT. It encodes CSAREGAGELFF. The chain recombines TRBV20-1 with TRBJ2-2; perhaps TRBD1 as D (5 bases). CDR1 is DFQATT and CDR2 is SNEGSKA in the germline V gene (reference sequence). Between the trimmed V and J ends, which lost 0 bases and 8 bases, there was a span of 7 bases. The CDR3 consists of 12 residues.